This TCR beta chain was retrieved from a study of identical twins. Study-wide results and limits: Twin pairs had excess sharing that was weaker in beta out-of-frame sequences. The authors noted that invariant MAIT and iNKT cells could partly confound zero-insertion analyses. A lower insertion count was a feature of abundant cord blood beta clonotypes, with no such feature in memory repertoires.

CDR1 is LGHNA, CDR2 YNFKEQ, per germline. CDR3 size: 16 residues. A universal primer site came from template switching; cDNA carried unique molecular identifiers. TCRdb re-called the 5' RACE reads with MiXCR, one entry per CDR3 protein. The sample shows around 1.7 million distinct CDR3 sequences, around 33% of them seen only once. In its sample, this clonotype was seen a few times. What it binds is unknown. The TCR was taken from a newborn girl in good health. Source material: cord blood. The chain joins TRBV4-2 to TRBJ2-5, with D hard to call. The last part of the DNA fits TRBJ2-7 better; the J call may be wrong. The CDR3 DNA follows: TGTGCCAGCAGCCAAGGAAGGCCACAGAGGTTCCACGAGCAGTACTTC. This translates into CASSQGRPQRFHEQYF.